The entry that follows covers one T cell receptor beta chain sequence. In the study's own analysis: Scientists estimated how many nucleated cells there were by amplifying reference gene primers. TCRdb's table, derived via immunoSEQ multiplex PCR, lists solely in-frame clones and lacks some. V, J and clone size reflect that table, while D and trimming were determined from the DNA. Found here are 350,000 to 550,000 clones, approximately 90% of them singletons; the top ten hold roughly 1.1%. The CDR3 has 17 residues. Germline CDR1 reads SGHVS; CDR2 reads FQNEAQ. The V segment lost 2 bases and the J segment 4 bases; nucleotides outside the gene matches: 10. These data belong to a study of blood T cell repertoires in COVID-19. Across the whole study: In each case, the material was cDNA or gDNA derived from T cells, B-cell-depleted T cells, or PBMCs.

In Cohort 3, a recovered donor had either two negative PCRs, clearance, or symptom resolution. V usage is TRBV7-8 and J usage is TRBJ2-7; 11 nucleotides agree with TRBD2. Sequenced sample: PBMCs or T cells enriched from blood (not recorded which). The receptor comes from a man aged 30-40 years who had recovered from COVID-19. Here the CDR3 reads CASSLPLAGGPSYEQYF. CDR3 bases: TGTGCCAGCAGCTTACCCTTAGCGGGAGGGCCCTCGTACGAGCAGTACTTC.